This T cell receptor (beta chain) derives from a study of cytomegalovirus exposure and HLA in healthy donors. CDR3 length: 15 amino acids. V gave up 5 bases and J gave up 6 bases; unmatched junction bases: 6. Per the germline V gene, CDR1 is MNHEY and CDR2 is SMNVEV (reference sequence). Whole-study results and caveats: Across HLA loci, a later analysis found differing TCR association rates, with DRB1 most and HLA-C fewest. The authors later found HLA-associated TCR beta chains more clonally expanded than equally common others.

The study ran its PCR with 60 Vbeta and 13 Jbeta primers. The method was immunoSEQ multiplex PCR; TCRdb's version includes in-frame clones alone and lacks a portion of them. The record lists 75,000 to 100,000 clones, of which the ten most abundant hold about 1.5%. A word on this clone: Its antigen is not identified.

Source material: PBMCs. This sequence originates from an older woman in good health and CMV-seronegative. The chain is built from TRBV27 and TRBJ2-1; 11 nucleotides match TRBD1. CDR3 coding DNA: TGTGCCAGCAGTCCCCCCGGGACAGGGGGCAATGAGCAGTTCTTC. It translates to CASSPPGTGGNEQFF.